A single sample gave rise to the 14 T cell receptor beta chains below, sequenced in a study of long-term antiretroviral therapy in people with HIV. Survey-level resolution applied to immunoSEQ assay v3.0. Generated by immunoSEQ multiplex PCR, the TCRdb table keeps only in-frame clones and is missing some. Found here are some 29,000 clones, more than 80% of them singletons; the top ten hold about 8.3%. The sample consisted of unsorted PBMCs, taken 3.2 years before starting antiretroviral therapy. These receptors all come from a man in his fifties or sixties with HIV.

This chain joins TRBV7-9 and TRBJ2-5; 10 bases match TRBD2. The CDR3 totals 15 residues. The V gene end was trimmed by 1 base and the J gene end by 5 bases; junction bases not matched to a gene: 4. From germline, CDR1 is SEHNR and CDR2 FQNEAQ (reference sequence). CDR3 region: CASSLGASGSETQYF. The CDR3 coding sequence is TGTGCCAGCAGCTTAGGGGCTAGCGGGAGTGAGACCCAGTACTTC.

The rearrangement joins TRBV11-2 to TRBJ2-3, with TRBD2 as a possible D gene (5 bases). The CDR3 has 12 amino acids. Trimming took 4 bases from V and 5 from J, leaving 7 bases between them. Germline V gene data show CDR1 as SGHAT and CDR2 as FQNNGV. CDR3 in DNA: TGTGCCAGCAGCTCACTAGTAGATACGCAGTATTTT. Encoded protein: CASSSLVDTQYF.

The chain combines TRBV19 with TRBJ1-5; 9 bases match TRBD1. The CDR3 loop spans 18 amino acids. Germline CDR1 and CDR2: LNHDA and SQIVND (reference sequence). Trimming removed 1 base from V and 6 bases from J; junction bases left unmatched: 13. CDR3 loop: CASSIGYGGQGWGQPQHF. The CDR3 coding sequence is TGTGCCAGTAGTATAGGGTACGGCGGACAGGGGTGGGGTCAGCCCCAGCATTTT.

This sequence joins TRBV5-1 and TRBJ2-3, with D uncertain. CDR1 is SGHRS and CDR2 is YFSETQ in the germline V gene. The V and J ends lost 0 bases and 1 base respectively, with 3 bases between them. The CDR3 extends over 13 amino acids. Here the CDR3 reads CASSLGGTDTQYF. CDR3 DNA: TGCGCCAGCAGCTTGGGAGGCACAGATACGCAGTATTTT.

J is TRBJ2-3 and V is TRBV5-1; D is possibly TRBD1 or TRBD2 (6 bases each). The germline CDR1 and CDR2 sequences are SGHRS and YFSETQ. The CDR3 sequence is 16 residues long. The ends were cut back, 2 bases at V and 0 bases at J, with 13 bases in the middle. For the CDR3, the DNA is TGCGCCAGCAGCTTAGGTGGGGGGCCTAGCACAGATACGCAGTATTTT. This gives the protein CASSLGGGPSTDTQYF. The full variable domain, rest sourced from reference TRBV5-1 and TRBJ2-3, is KAGVTQTPRYLIKTRGQQVTLSCSPISGHRSVSWYQQTPGQGLQFLFEYFSETQRNKGNFPGRFSGRQFSNSRSEMNVSTLELGDSALYLCASSLGGGPSTDTQYFGPGTRLTVL.

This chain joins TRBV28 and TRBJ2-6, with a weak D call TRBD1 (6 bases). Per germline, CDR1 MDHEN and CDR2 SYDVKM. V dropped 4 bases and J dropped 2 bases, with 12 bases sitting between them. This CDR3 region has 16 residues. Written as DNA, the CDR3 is TGTGCCAGCAGTTCCACAGGGTCGACTGGGGCCAACGTCCTGACTTTC. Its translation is CASSSTGSTGANVLTF.

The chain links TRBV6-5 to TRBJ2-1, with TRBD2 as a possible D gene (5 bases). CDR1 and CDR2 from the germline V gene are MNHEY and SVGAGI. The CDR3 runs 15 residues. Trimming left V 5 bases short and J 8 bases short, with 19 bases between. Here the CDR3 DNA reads TGTGCCAGCAGTCCTGGACTTGGGCTGATGGATGAGCAGTTCTTC. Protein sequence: CASSPGLGLMDEQFF.

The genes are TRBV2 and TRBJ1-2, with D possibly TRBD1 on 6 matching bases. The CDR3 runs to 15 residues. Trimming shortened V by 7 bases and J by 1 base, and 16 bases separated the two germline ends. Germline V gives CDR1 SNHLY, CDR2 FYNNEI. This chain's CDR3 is CASILGASRNYGYTF. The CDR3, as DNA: TGTGCCAGCATTCTGGGGGCGTCCCGTAACTATGGCTACACCTTC.

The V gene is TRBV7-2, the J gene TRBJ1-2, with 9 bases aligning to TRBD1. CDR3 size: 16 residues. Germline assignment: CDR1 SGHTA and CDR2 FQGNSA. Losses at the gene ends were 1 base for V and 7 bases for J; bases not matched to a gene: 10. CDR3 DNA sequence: TGTGCCAGCAGCTTAGGAGGGACAGGGAAAATCGGTGGCTACACCTTC. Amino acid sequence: CASSLGGTGKIGGYTF.

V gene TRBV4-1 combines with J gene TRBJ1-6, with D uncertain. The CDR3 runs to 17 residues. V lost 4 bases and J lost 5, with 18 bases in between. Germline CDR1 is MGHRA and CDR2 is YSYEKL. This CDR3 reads CASSLLNRGPDNSPLHF. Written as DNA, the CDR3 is TGCGCCAGCAGCCTGCTCAATCGCGGGCCGGATAATTCACCCCTCCACTTT.

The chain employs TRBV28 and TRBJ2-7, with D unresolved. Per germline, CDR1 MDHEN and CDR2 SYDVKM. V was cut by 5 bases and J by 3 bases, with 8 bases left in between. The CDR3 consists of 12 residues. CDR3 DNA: TGTGCCAGCAGTCCTCCGGGCTACGAGCAGTACTTC. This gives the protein CASSPPGYEQYF.

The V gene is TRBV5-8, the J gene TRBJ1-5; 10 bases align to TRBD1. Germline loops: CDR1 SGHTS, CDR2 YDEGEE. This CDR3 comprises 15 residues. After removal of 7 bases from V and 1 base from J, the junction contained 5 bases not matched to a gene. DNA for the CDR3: TGTGCCAGCGGACAGGGGGTTATGAGCAATCAGCCCCAGCATTTT. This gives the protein CASGQGVMSNQPQHF.

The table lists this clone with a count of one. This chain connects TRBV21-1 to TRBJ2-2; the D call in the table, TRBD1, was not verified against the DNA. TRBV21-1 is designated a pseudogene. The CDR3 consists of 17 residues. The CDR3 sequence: CASSKVNRPMETGELFF. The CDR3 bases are TGTGCCAGCAGCAAAGTTAACAGGCCAATGGAGACCGGGGAGCTGTTTTTT.

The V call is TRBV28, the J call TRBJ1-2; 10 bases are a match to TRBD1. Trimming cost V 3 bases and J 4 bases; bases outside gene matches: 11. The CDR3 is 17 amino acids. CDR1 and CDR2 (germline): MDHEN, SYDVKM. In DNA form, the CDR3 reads TGTGCCAGCAGTTTTCTAGGTATGGGACAGGGGTCCTATGGCTACACCTTC. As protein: CASSFLGMGQGSYGYTF.